The clone carrying this T cell receptor beta chain has at least ten counts. Donors comprised only Caucasian adults living in Nashville, Tennessee. This sample stems from a study of shared clonotypes between healthy human individuals. Unsorted PBMC replicate PCRs drew on 250 to 300 ng DNA, representing tens of thousands of T cell genomes. The assay was immunoSEQ multiplex PCR, and TCRdb's table has in-frame clones only and misses some. The top ten clones hold about 11% of a sample with 450,000 to 650,000 clones, roughly four fifths of them seen once. This sequence originates from a woman in her thirties or forties in good health. Some clones in this sample may be carry-over from other donors' samples. The source material was PBMCs.

CDR3 coding DNA: TGTGCCAGCAGTGTGGGCCTTCGCAATGAGCAGTTCTTC. Translating it yields CASSVGLRNEQFF. V gene TRBV2 combines with J gene TRBJ2-1; D uncertain. From germline, CDR1 is SNHLY and CDR2 FYNNEI. This CDR3 has 13 amino acids. Trimming removed 4 bases from V and 6 bases from J, with 10 bases in between.